This T cell receptor beta chain was identified during a study of T cell responses to AZD1222 COVID-19 vaccine. On this clone itself: Its antigen is not identified.

General study results and limits: White British people made up most donors, females outnumbered males, and clonal diversity was possibly underestimated.

Clones were sequenced by immunoSEQ multiplex PCR, and TCRdb holds only the in-frame ones, with some missing. This table has around 100,000 clones, over 75% appearing once. The V gene's germline CDR1 is MDHEN and CDR2 SYDVKM. The V end lost 5 bases, the J end lost 1 base, and 20 bases lay between the germline ends. The CDR3 totals 17 residues. The sequences come from peripheral blood, collected on day 0 of MenACWY control vaccination. The TCR originated in an adult in good health. This chain links TRBV28 with TRBJ1-2; a possible D gene is TRBD1 (5 bases). Here the CDR3 DNA reads TGTGCCAGCAGTCCAGCGGGGCAGACCAATGATAACTATGGCTACACCTTC. This encodes CASSPAGQTNDNYGYTF.